This entry lists 9 T cell receptor beta chains sequenced from one sample in a study of cytomegalovirus exposure and HLA in healthy donors. Both 60 Vbeta primers and 13 Jbeta primers went into the PCR. Assay used: immunoSEQ multiplex PCR; TCRdb lists only in-frame clones, some missing. The sample has some 86,000 clones; about 66% are singletons. The sample was PBMCs. These receptors all stem from a man younger than 40 in good health and CMV-seronegative.

The chain carries TRBV19 and TRBJ1-5; TRBD1 agrees at 8 bases. V shed 5 bases and J 3 bases; nucleotides not matched to a gene: 9. From germline, CDR1 is LNHDA and CDR2 SQIVND (reference sequence). The CDR3 is made up of 16 amino acids. CDR3 coding DNA: TGTGCCAGTAGTGGACGGGACAGGTCCTTCAATCAGCCCCAGCATTTT. This gives the protein CASSGRDRSFNQPQHF.

In this sample, this clone turned up a few times. The rearrangement uses TRBV4-2 and TRBJ1-1; the D is unclear. V shed 0 bases and J shed 5 bases, with 13 bases lying between them. The CDR3 is 15 amino acids. From germline, CDR1 is LGHNA and CDR2 YNFKEQ. The CDR3 region is CASSQDRGFGTEAFF. DNA for the CDR3: TGTGCCAGCAGCCAAGATAGAGGGTTTGGGACTGAAGCTTTCTTT.

The chain has TRBV30 and TRBJ2-7, with 8 bases fitting TRBD1. Per the germline V gene, CDR1 is GTSNPN and CDR2 is SVGIG (reference sequence). CDR3 size: 12 residues. J gave up 2 bases and V 5 bases, and 2 bases lay outside the gene matches. The CDR3 nucleotides read TGTGCCTGGGACAGGGGAACCTACGAGCAGTACTTC. Its protein is CAWDRGTYEQYF.

This chain links TRBV21-1 with TRBJ2-7; the listed D gene, TRBD1, was not tested against the DNA. TRBV21-1 is an annotated pseudogene. CDR3 length: 17 residues. The CDR3 region has the DNA TGTGCCAGCAGCCCCCCCCGAATAAAGGACAGGGGCCACGAGCAGTACTTC. This encodes CASSPPRIKDRGHEQYF.

This clone has a handful of counts. The chain employs TRBV27 and TRBJ1-5; 10 bases align to TRBD1. V shed 5 bases, J shed 1 base, and the junction held 2 bases outside the gene matches. CDR1 and CDR2 (germline): MNHEY, SMNVEV (reference sequence). The CDR3 totals 15 residues. The CDR3 here is CASSTGQGSNQPQHF. In DNA form, the CDR3 reads TGTGCCAGCAGTACGGGACAGGGGAGCAATCAGCCCCAGCATTTT.

The gene calls are TRBV30 and TRBJ1-5; D not certain. V was cut by 5 bases and J by 4 bases, with 15 bases left in between. This CDR3 spans 14 amino acids. Looked up from germline, CDR1 is GTSNPN and CDR2 is SVGIG (reference sequence). CDR3: CAWDSSGGNQPQHF. The CDR3 bases are TGTGCCTGGGATTCCTCGGGTGGGAATCAGCCCCAGCATTTT.

This clone was picked up a small number of times. This sequence joins TRBV5-4 and TRBJ2-4; perhaps TRBD1 as D (5 bases). V lost 0 bases and J 0 bases, leaving 10 bases between the germline ends. Germline lookup yields CDR1 SGHNT and CDR2 YYREEE (reference sequence). This CDR3 has 16 amino acids. The CDR3 sequence: CASSLGDSLAKNIQYF. The CDR3 bases are TGTGCCAGCAGCTTGGGAGACAGCTTAGCCAAAAACATTCAGTACTTC. Supplemented by reference TRBV5-4 and TRBJ2-4, the full variable domain reads ETGVTQSPTHLIKTRGQQVTLRCSSQSGHNTVSWYQQALGQGPQFIFQYYREEENGRGNFPPRFSGLQFPNYSSELNVNALELDDSALYLCASSLGDSLAKNIQYFGAGTRLSVL.

The chain recombines TRBV19 with TRBJ1-4, with 8 bases that match TRBD1. The CDR3 runs to 17 residues. Germline lookup yields CDR1 LNHDA and CDR2 SQIVND (reference sequence). J lost 7 bases, V lost 6 bases, and 16 bases had no gene match. CDR3: CASRSGLGQGQGEKLFF. DNA of the CDR3: TGTGCCAGTAGGTCGGGACTCGGACAGGGTCAGGGTGAAAAACTGTTTTTT.

The chain employs TRBV5-1 and TRBJ1-5, with 9 bases fitting TRBD1. The CDR3 loop spans 14 amino acids. CDR1 and CDR2 (germline): SGHRS, YFSETQ. Trimming cost V 0 bases and J 7 bases; bases outside gene matches: 2. CDR3 in DNA: TGCGCCAGCAGCTTGGAAGACAGGGGGCAGCCCCAGCATTTT. This codes for CASSLEDRGQPQHF.